This T cell receptor beta chain was found in a study of graft-versus-host responses after intestinal transplantation. Across the study: The recipients all started with anti-thymocyte globulin induction and then took tacrolimus and steroids for around 3 years. Study outcomes and limitations: Peak levels of circulating GvH clones tracked with early post-transplant HvG declines.

J gave up 2 bases and V 1 base, and 7 bases lay outside the gene matches. From germline, CDR1 is SGHAT and CDR2 FQDESV (reference sequence). This CDR3 is built from 17 residues. Using immunoSEQ multiplex PCR, the repertoire was profiled, and TCRdb retains in-frame clones only, with some absent. The top ten hold roughly 0.24% of the sample, which has roughly 110,000 clones, roughly nine tenths seen once. As concerns this clone: No antigen is known for it.

The sequence derives from a human donor who was the organ donor for an intestinal transplant. The chain is built from TRBV11-1 and TRBJ2-3; 9 bases align to TRBD2. Specimen: unstimulated CD4+ T cells sorted from spleen or lymph node cells, collected before transplant. For the CDR3, the DNA is TGTGCCAGCAGCTTAGACCTACTAGCGGGTAACACAGATACGCAGTATTTT. It codes for CASSLDLLAGNTDTQYF. The full variable domain, rest sourced from reference TRBV11-1 and TRBJ2-3, is EAEVAQSPRYKITEKSQAVAFWCDPISGHATLYWYRQILGQGPELLVQFQDESVVDDSQLPKDRFSAERLKGVDSTLKIQPAELGDSAMYLCASSLDLLAGNTDTQYFGPGTRLTVL.